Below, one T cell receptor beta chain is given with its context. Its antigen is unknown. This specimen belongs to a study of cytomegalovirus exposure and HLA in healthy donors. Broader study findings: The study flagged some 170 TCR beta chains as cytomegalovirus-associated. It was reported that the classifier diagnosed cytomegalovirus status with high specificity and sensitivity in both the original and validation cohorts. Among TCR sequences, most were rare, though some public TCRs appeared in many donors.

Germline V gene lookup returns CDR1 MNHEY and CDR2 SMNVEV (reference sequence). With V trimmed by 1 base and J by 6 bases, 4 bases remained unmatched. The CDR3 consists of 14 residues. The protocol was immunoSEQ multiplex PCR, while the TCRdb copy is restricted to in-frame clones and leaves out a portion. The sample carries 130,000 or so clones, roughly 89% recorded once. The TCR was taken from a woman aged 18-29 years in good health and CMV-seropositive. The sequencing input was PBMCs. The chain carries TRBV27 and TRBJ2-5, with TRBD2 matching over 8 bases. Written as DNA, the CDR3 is TGTGCCAGCAGTTTATACCCGGGGGGGAAGACCCAGTACTTC. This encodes CASSLYPGGKTQYF.